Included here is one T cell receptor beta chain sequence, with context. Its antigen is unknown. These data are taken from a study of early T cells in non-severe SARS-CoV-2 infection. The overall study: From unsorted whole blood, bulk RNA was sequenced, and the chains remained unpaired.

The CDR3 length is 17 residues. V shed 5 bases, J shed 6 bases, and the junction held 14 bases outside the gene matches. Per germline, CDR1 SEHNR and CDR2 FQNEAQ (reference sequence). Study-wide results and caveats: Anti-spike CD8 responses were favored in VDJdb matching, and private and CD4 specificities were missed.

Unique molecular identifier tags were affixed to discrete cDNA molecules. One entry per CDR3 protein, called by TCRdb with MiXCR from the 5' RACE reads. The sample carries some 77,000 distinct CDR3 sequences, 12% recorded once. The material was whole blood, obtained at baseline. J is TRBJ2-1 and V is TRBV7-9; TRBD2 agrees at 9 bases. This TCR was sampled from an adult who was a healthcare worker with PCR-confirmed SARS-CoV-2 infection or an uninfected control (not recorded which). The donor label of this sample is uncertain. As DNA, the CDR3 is TGTGCCAGCAGCCCCGTTTTCGGCGGGGGGGCGGGCAATGAGCAGTTCTTC. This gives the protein CASSPVFGGGAGNEQFF. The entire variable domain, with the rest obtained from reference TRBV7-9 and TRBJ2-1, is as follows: DTGVSQNPRHKITKRGQNVTFRCDPISEHNRLYWYRQTLGQGPEFLTYFQNEAQLEKSRLLSDRFSAERPKGSFSTLEIQRTEQGDSAMYLCASSPVFGGGAGNEQFFGPGTRLTVL.